The present TCR beta chain was sequenced within a study of CD8 T cells in Susac syndrome. Whole-study results and caveats: The CD4+ T cell repertoires of Susac syndrome were found to show no clonal expansion.

Random hexamers primed reverse transcription of roughly 0.5 to 1 ug RNA. One entry per CDR3 protein, called by TCRdb with MiXCR from the immunoSEQ multiplex PCR reads. The table shows 150,000 to 200,000 distinct CDR3 sequences, with 90% to 95% occurring only once. Between the trimmed V and J ends, which lost 0 bases and 0 bases, there was a span of 10 bases. The CDR3 consists of 16 residues. Germline CDR1 is SGHRS and CDR2 is YFSETQ. In regard to this clonotype: Its antigen is unidentified.

The clonotype was recovered from a human donor with Susac syndrome. The sample taken for sequencing was CD4+ T cells from PBMCs. The V call is TRBV5-1, the J call TRBJ2-1; D unresolved. CDR3 protein: CASSLGLPSSYNEQFF. In nucleotides, the CDR3 is TGCGCCAGCAGCTTGGGACTTCCTAGCTCCTACAATGAGCAGTTCTTC.